Listed below are T cell receptor beta chains from one sample, sequenced in a study of breast tumors, draining lymph nodes, adjacent tissues. TCRdb fed the multiplex PCR reads into MiXCR, producing one record per CDR3 protein. The sample has about 89,000 distinct CDR3 sequences; roughly 30% are singletons. Sequencing used axillary lymph node tissue. All receptors come from a female donor with breast cancer. Some clones in this sample may be carry-over from other donors' samples. Both conserved end residues are part of each CDR3. A D gene is named only where the DNA matches it firmly. Clone sizes are given selectively: once, few, many, or a class where the clone is expanded.

J gene | V gene | D gene | clone size | CDR3 DNA | CDR3 protein
TRBJ2-2 | TRBV29-1 | TRBD1 | . | TGCAGCGCCAGGACAGGGGTAGACACCGGGGAGCTGTTTTTT | CSARTGVDTGELFF
TRBJ2-2 | TRBV6-5 | TRBD2 | many | TGTGCCAGCAGTTACTCGATACTAGCGGGAGATATTACTGGCGGGGAGCTGTTTTTT | CASSYSILAGDITGGELFF
TRBJ2-1 | TRBV20-1 | TRBD2 | medium-sized | TGCAGTGCTAGATCACTAGCGGACTCCTACAATGAGCAGTTCTTC | CSARSLADSYNEQFF
TRBJ1-1 | TRBV20-1 | . | few | TGCAGTGCTAGAGACTCCGAAGCCCCGATGAACACTGAAGCTTTCTTT | CSARDSEAPMNTEAFF
TRBJ1-5 | TRBV19 | . | . | TGTGCCAGTAGCATAAAGGGGAGTCAGCCCCGGCATTTT | CASSIKGSQPRHF
TRBJ1-5 | TRBV20-1 | . | many | TGCAGTGTAGGGCAGCCTAATCAGCCCCAGCATTTT | CSVGQPNQPQHF
TRBJ1-5 | TRBV27 | . | many | TGTGCCAGCAGTTCTGAACATAGCAATCAGCCCCAGCATTTT | CASSSEHSNQPQHF
TRBJ1-5 | TRBV5-8 | TRBD1 | many | TGTGCCAGCCGGGGGGGACAGTATAGCAATCAGCCCCAGCATTTT | CASRGGQYSNQPQHF
TRBJ2-5 | TRBV7-2 | TRBD2 | . | TGTGCCAGCAGCTTAAGCATTACTAGCGGGAGCGCTAAGCCCCGGTACTTC | CASSLSITSGSAKPRYF
TRBJ2-1 | TRBV6-5 | TRBD2 | many | TGTGCCAGCAGACCTGACAGGTCCAGCGGGAGCGAGCAGTTCTTC | CASRPDRSSGSEQFF
TRBJ2-3 | TRBV25-1 | . | many | TGTGCCAGTGGTCGGGCTAGCACAGATACGCAGTATTTT | CASGRASTDTQYF
TRBJ2-1 | TRBV6-2/TRBV6-3 | TRBD2 | many | TGTGCCAGCACTGCCGGACTAGCGGGAGTAAGGAGCAATGAGCAGTTCTTC | CASTAGLAGVRSNEQFF
TRBJ2-2 | TRBV3-2 | . | many | TGTGCCAGCAGCCTCATGGGGGGGACAGGGGGCGCCGGGGAGCTGTTTTTT | CASSLMGGTGGAGELFF
TRBJ2-5 | TRBV20-1 | . | many | TGCAGTGCTAGTGAACAGGGAGTAGAGACCCAGTACTTC | CSASEQGVETQYF
TRBJ2-7 | TRBV20-1 | . | many | TGCAGTGCTTCTATGACCTACGAGCAGTACTTC | CSASMTYEQYF
TRBJ1-2 | TRBV20-1 | . | many | TGCAGTGCTAGCACGGGCATCTATGGCTACACCTTC | CSASTGIYGYTF
TRBJ2-4 | TRBV7-6 | TRBD1 | many | TGTGCCAGCAGCACCCGGGACAGCAAAAACATTCAGTACTTC | CASSTRDSKNIQYF
TRBJ2-5 | TRBV7-2 | . | many | TGTGCCAGCAGTTTTACAGGTGGGGAGACCCAGTACTTC | CASSFTGGETQYF
TRBJ2-1 | TRBV11-2 | TRBD2 | many | TGTGCCAGCAGCCCGACAGTGAGACTAGCTTCGGCGGATGAGCAGTTCTTC | CASSPTVRLASADEQFF
TRBJ2-2 | TRBV6-2/TRBV6-3 | TRBD2 | . | TGTGCCAGCAGTTGGATACTAGCGGAAAACACCGGGGAGCTGTTTTTT | CASSWILAENTGELFF
TRBJ1-5 | TRBV11-2 | TRBD1 | . | TGTGCCAGCACCGGGACAGGCGATGAGCCCCAGCATTTT | CASTGTGDEPQHF
TRBJ1-2 | TRBV14 | . | . | TGTGCCAGCAGCCAGGGGAGGCAAAACTATGGCTACACCTTC | CASSQGRQNYGYTF
TRBJ1-5 | TRBV7-6 | TRBD1 | . | TGTGCCAGAAGAGGGACAGGGAGCAATCAGCCCCAGCATTTT | CARRGTGSNQPQHF
TRBJ2-6 | TRBV20-1 | . | many | TGCAGTGCTAGGGACGGTGAACCCTCTGGGGCCAACGTCCTGACTTTC | CSARDGEPSGANVLTF
TRBJ2-1 | TRBV27 | TRBD2 | few | TGTGCCAGCACCGCCGGGACTAGCGGCAGCAATGAGCAGTTCTTC | CASTAGTSGSNEQFF
TRBJ2-2 | TRBV2 | . | many | TGTGCCAGCAGTGAAGGTGGGGAGCTGTTTTTT | CASSEGGELFF
TRBJ2-1 | TRBV10-3 | . | . | TGTGCCATCAGTGTTCGTTCCGGGGTCGACGAGCAGTTCTTC | CAISVRSGVDEQFF
TRBJ2-1 | TRBV20-1 | TRBD2 | many | TGCAGTGCGCAACCGGGACTAGGTTTGGATGAGCAGTTCTTC | CSAQPGLGLDEQFF
TRBJ2-3 | TRBV19 | . | many | TGTGCCAGTAGTATAGAGGCGGGGACAAGGTCCCCAGATACGCAGTATTTT | CASSIEAGTRSPDTQYF
TRBJ2-1 | TRBV19 | . | many | TGTGCCACTATAGGCGAGGGAGCGATCAATGAGCAGTTCTTC | CATIGEGAINEQFF
TRBJ2-2 | TRBV4-1 | TRBD2 | many | TGCGCCAGCAGCCGCTCCGGGACTAGCGGGAGTGTGAGCACCGGGGAGCTGTTTTTT | CASSRSGTSGSVSTGELFF
TRBJ1-3 | TRBV2 | . | . | TGTGCCAGCAGCCCCCCAGGGTTGAGCTCTGGAAACACCACATATTTC | CASSPPGLSSGNTTYF
TRBJ1-5 | TRBV6-2/TRBV6-3 | . | many | TGTGCCAGCAGTCACTCGATCCTCCTTAGCCCCCAGCATTTT | CASSHSILLSPQHF
TRBJ1-2 | TRBV4-1 | TRBD1 | . | TGCGCCAGCAGCCAAGAGTTGCAGGGGGCGATGGGCAACTATGGCTACACCTTC | CASSQELQGAMGNYGYTF
TRBJ1-5 | TRBV7-7 | . | few | TGTGCTAGCAGCTTAGGCACCAATCAGCCCCAGCATTTT | CASSLGTNQPQHF
TRBJ1-4 | TRBV7-6 | TRBD1 | many | TGTGCCAGCAGCCCGACCGGGACAGAAAGTGAAAAACTGTTTTTT | CASSPTGTESEKLFF
TRBJ2-1 | TRBV7-3 | TRBD2 | many | TGTGCCAGCAGCTCTGGGACTAGCGATGAGCAGTTCTTC | CASSSGTSDEQFF
TRBJ2-7 | TRBV4-3 | TRBD2 | . | TGCGCCGGCAGCCACCTGGCGGGAGGATCTTACAAGCAGTACTTC | CAGSHLAGGSYKQYF
TRBJ2-5 | TRBV18 | . | . | TGTGCCAGCTCACCTGGTGGGGGCCTAGAGACCCAGTACTTC | CASSPGGGLETQYF
TRBJ2-7 | TRBV20-1 | . | many | TGCAGTGCGCCTCACTACGAGCAGTACTTC | CSAPHYEQYF
TRBJ2-7 | TRBV20-1 | TRBD2 | many | TGCAGTGCTCCCGGGACTAGCGGCTACGAGCAGTACTTC | CSAPGTSGYEQYF
TRBJ1-2 | TRBV11-2 | . | . | TGTGCCAGCAGCTTAGACGGGGGGGGAAATGGCTACACCTTC | CASSLDGGGNGYTF
TRBJ2-7 | TRBV7-2 | . | once | TGTGCCAGCAGCTTAGGGTTTGGCGGTATCTCCTACAAGCAGTACTTC | CASSLGFGGISYKQYF
TRBJ2-2 | TRBV6-2/TRBV6-3 | . | many | TGTGCCAGCAGTTACATGAGGGTGACCGGGGAGCTGTTTTTT | CASSYMRVTGELFF
TRBJ2-4 | TRBV12-3/TRBV12-4 | . | many | TGTGCCAGCAGCCACGGGGCAGAAAACATTCAGTACTTC | CASSHGAENIQYF
TRBJ2-1 | TRBV3-1 | TRBD2 | many | TGTGCCAGCAGCCGGACTAGCGGGAGCAATGAGCAGTTCTTC | CASSRTSGSNEQFF
TRBJ2-5 | TRBV3-1 | . | many | TGTGCCAGCAGCCAAGCCGTTTCCGGGGAGACCCAGTACTTC | CASSQAVSGETQYF
TRBJ2-1 | TRBV11-2 | . | many | TGTGCCAGCAGCTTAGGGACACAGGGTTACAATGAGCAGTTCTTC | CASSLGTQGYNEQFF
TRBJ1-2 | TRBV7-8 | . | once | TGTGCCAGTAGCTTAGCAGGGGATGGCTACGCCTTC | CASSLAGDGYAF
TRBJ2-5 | TRBV5-4 | TRBD2 | . | TGTGCCAGCAGCTCTTCGGGGGGTACCTACCAAGAGACCCAGTACTTC | CASSSSGGTYQETQYF
TRBJ2-5 | TRBV12-5 | . | many | TGTGCTAGTGGTTTGCCGCCAGACTTAGAGACCCAGTACTTC | CASGLPPDLETQYF
TRBJ2-7 | TRBV5-5 | TRBD2 | many | TGTGCCAGCGGGGTCGGAGCGGGAGTGTCCTACGAGCAGTACTTC | CASGVGAGVSYEQYF
TRBJ1-2 | TRBV5-5 | TRBD1 | many | TGTGCCAGCAGCTTGGAACCGTCCCGGGACAGCCTGAGTGGCTACACCTTC | CASSLEPSRDSLSGYTF
TRBJ2-3 | TRBV6-5 | TRBD2 | . | TGCGTCAGCAGCCCACCTAGCGGGAGTTGGGCAGATACGCAGTATTTT | CVSSPPSGSWADTQYF
TRBJ1-1 | TRBV20-1 | . | many | TGCAGTGCTGGGAAGATTGGACCGGACACTGAAGCTTTCTTT | CSAGKIGPDTEAFF
TRBJ2-1 | TRBV20-1 | . | many | TGCAGTGCAAGGCCGCAGGGTCCTTCCTACAATGAGCAGTTCTTC | CSARPQGPSYNEQFF
TRBJ1-6 | TRBV27 | . | many | TGTGCCAGCCGCCCCCCGTCCGGGTTTGGAGGGACCGCGAATTCACCCCTCCACTTT | CASRPPSGFGGTANSPLHF
TRBJ1-1 | TRBV19 | . | . | TGTGCCAGTATAAAAAGGGGGATCACGGAAGCTTTCTTT | CASIKRGITEAFF
TRBJ2-2 | TRBV7-2 | TRBD2 | many | TGTGCCAGCAGCCAATTGGGAGGCTTAGCGGGGGGGAACCCCGGGGAGCTGTTTTTT | CASSQLGGLAGGNPGELFF
TRBJ1-3 | TRBV30 | . | many | TGTGCCTGGAGTGGGTCGAGTGGAAACACCATATATTTT | CAWSGSSGNTIYF